A selection of T cell receptor beta chains follows, all from one sample in a study of OX40 agonist ivuxolimab in advanced cancers. The table came from immunoSEQ multiplex PCR; TCRdb's copy has only in-frame clones and leaves some out. The table has about 40,000 clones, 88% seen once; the top ten hold under 15%. Specimen: CD4+ or CD8+ T cells sorted from blood, collected in a trial of the OX40 agonist ivuxolimab. The source is an adult with an advanced solid tumor such as melanoma, head and neck, liver or kidney cancer. Each CDR3 is given with its conserved first and last residue. The order of the fields is clone size, V gene, J gene, D gene, CDR3 protein, CDR3 DNA. The D gene is left open where the match is weak. Size values are once, few and many counts, or a class for expanded clones, and some rows have none.

NA	TRBV13	TRBJ2-2	TRBD2	CASSPERGGPGELFF	TGTGCCAGCAGCCCAGAGCGGGGGGGGCCCGGGGAGCTGTTTTTT
NA	TRBV30	TRBJ2-3	TRBD2	CAWLLAASTDTQYF	TGTGCCTGGTTACTAGCGGCAAGCACAGATACGCAGTATTTT
NA	TRBV15	TRBJ1-5	NA	CATSRDAQGHQPQHF	TGTGCCACCAGCAGAGATGCACAGGGTCATCAGCCCCAGCATTTT
NA	TRBV5-1	TRBJ2-1	NA	CASSPWTGDEQFF	TGCGCCAGCAGCCCATGGACTGGAGATGAGCAGTTCTTC
NA	TRBV29-1	TRBJ2-1	TRBD2	CSVDGGGIYNEQFF	TGCAGCGTTGACGGCGGGGGGATTTACAATGAGCAGTTCTTC
NA	TRBV7-9	TRBJ2-7	NA	CASRFEDTYEQYF	TGTGCCAGCAGATTTGAAGACACCTACGAGCAGTACTTC
NA	TRBV11-2	TRBJ1-3	TRBD1	CASSLIDRGFGNTIYF	TGTGCCAGCAGCTTGATTGACAGGGGGTTTGGAAACACCATATATTTT
NA	TRBV6-6	TRBJ1-1	TRBD1	CASSSSTGDTEAFF	TGTGCCAGCAGTTCCAGTACAGGGGACACTGAAGCTTTCTTT
NA	TRBV15	TRBJ2-2	NA	CATSRDWANTGELFF	TGTGCCACCAGCAGAGATTGGGCGAACACCGGGGAGCTGTTTTTT
NA	TRBV7-6	TRBJ2-7	NA	CASSLGSGTYEQYF	TGTGCCAGCAGCTTAGGTTCAGGGACCTACGAGCAGTACTTC
NA	TRBV5-4	TRBJ2-5	TRBD2	CASSFRGAGRETQYF	TGTGCCAGCAGCTTCCGGGGAGCGGGGAGAGAGACCCAGTACTTC
NA	TRBV29-1	TRBJ1-2	TRBD1	CSVYGGGTGAYGYTF	TGCAGCGTTTACGGCGGGGGGACAGGGGCTTATGGCTACACCTTC
NA	TRBV27	TRBJ2-7	TRBD2	CASSLAGLAYEQYF	TGTGCCAGCAGTTTGGCGGGACTAGCCTACGAGCAGTACTTC
NA	TRBV10-3	TRBJ1-1	NA	CAISEVNTEAFF	TGTGCCATCAGTGAGGTTAACACTGAAGCTTTCTTT
once	TRBV7-2	TRBJ1-1	TRBD1	CASSLEPGGFFNTEAFF	TGTGCCAGCAGCTTAGAGCCAGGGGGCTTCTTTAATACTGAAGCTTTCTTT
NA	TRBV28	TRBJ1-3	NA	CASSLWGSTIYF	TGTGCCAGCAGTTTGTGGGGCAGCACCATATATTTT
NA	TRBV18	TRBJ1-1	TRBD1	CASSVRTGGATEAFF	TGTGCCAGCTCAGTCCGGACAGGGGGCGCGACTGAAGCTTTCTTT
NA	TRBV13	TRBJ1-1	NA	CASSRGAEAFF	TGTGCCAGCAGCCGAGGGGCTGAAGCTTTCTTT
NA	TRBV7-9	TRBJ1-1	NA	CASSLVNTEAFF	TGTGCCAGCAGCTTAGTAAACACTGAAGCTTTCTTT
NA	TRBV28	TRBJ1-5	NA	CASSFGSPQHF	TGTGCCAGCAGTTTTGGTTCGCCCCAGCATTTT
once	TRBV19	TRBJ2-1	NA	CASSTYSNSYNEQFF	TGTGCCAGTAGTACTTACAGTAACTCCTACAATGAGCAGTTCTTC
NA	TRBV29-1	TRBJ1-1	NA	CSVPSGPSVAEAFF	TGCAGCGTCCCCTCTGGCCCTTCAGTCGCTGAAGCTTTCTTT
NA	TRBV29-1	TRBJ2-3	TRBD2	CSVVTSGTLYSTDTQYF	TGCAGCGTTGTAACTAGCGGGACGTTATATAGCACAGATACGCAGTATTTT
NA	TRBV13	TRBJ2-2	NA	CASSLGAVPVGTGELFF	TGTGCCAGCAGCTTAGGGGCGGTCCCCGTTGGGACCGGGGAGCTGTTTTTT
NA	TRBV19	TRBJ2-3	TRBD1	CASSTGTGATDTQYF	TGTGCCAGTAGCACCGGGACAGGGGCCACAGATACGCAGTATTTT
NA	TRBV5-4	TRBJ2-1	TRBD1	CASSLGDRGLWEQFF	TGTGCCAGCAGCTTGGGGGACAGGGGACTTTGGGAGCAGTTCTTC